The 28 T cell receptor beta chains reported below all come from one sample, sequenced in a study of shared clonotypes between healthy human individuals. Here immunoSEQ multiplex PCR was the method, and the copy in TCRdb shows in-frame clones only, minus some. Among 2 million to 2.5 million clones listed, just under 95% were seen once. The sample was naive CD4+ T cells from PBMCs. The subset is: CD45RA+ positively selected. These receptors were collected from a man aged 18 to 30 in good health. Some clones in this sample may be carry-over from other donors' samples.

This clone was seen more than once but under ten times. The chain couples TRBV7-9 to TRBJ1-1; 10 bases match TRBD1. V lost 1 base and J lost 1; bases outside the gene matches: 0. The CDR3 runs to 15 residues. CDR1 and CDR2 (germline): SEHNR, FQNEAQ (reference sequence). CDR3: CASSLGDRGNTEAFF. The CDR3 bases are TGTGCCAGCAGCTTAGGGGACAGGGGGAACACTGAAGCTTTCTTT.

In this sample, this clone turned up once. The chain combines TRBV18 with TRBJ1-2; 8 bases align to TRBD1. After removal of 1 base from V and 7 bases from J, the junction contained 11 bases not matched to a gene. The CDR3 contains 16 residues. Germline V gene sequence: CDR1 KGHSH, CDR2 LQKENI. The CDR3: CASSPLPGQETRGYTF. In DNA, the CDR3 is TGTGCCAGCTCACCACTCCCGGGACAGGAGACCCGTGGCTACACCTTC.

The chain is built from TRBV14 and TRBJ1-1; no definite D call. V shed 0 bases and J shed 12 bases, with 8 bases lying between them. The CDR3 is 11 residues long. CDR1 is SGHDN and CDR2 is FVKESK in the germline V gene. The CDR3 DNA is TGTGCCAGCAGCCAAGATCGGAAGACTTTCTTT. Its translation is CASSQDRKTFF.

The chain employs TRBV27 and TRBJ2-7, with 8 bases fitting TRBD1. Germline V lookup: CDR1 MNHEY, CDR2 SMNVEV (reference sequence). CDR3 size: 14 residues. J lost 1 base, V lost 9 bases, and 8 bases had no gene match. CDR3 region: CASALRQGSYEQYF. In nucleotides, the CDR3 is TGTGCCAGTGCCCTCCGACAGGGGTCCTACGAGCAGTACTTC.

This clone was observed a few times. The chain has TRBV7-2 and TRBJ1-2; D possibly corresponds to TRBD1 (6 bases). CDR1 is SGHTA, CDR2 FQGNSA, per germline. V lost 3 bases, J lost 8 bases, and 10 bases lay in between. The CDR3 contains 12 residues. CDR3 nucleotides: TGTGCCAGCAGCTTCACAGGGCCCGGCTACACCTTC. The encoded protein is CASSFTGPGYTF.

The rearrangement links TRBV21-1 to TRBJ2-7; the DNA was not compared with TRBD2, the D call given in the table. TRBV21-1 corresponds to a pseudogene. The CDR3 spans 18 residues. The CDR3 DNA follows: TGTGCCAGCAGCAAACCCGGGGAGTTCGCGGGAGGGGGCTACGAGCAGTACTTC. Translated, it gives CASSKPGEFAGGGYEQYF.

The chain links TRBV18 to TRBJ2-7, with 7 bases lining up with TRBD1. The CDR3 has 13 amino acids. Germline V CDR1 and CDR2: KGHSH, LQKENI. With 4 bases clipped from V and 6 bases from J, the junction kept 6 bases outside the gene matches. CDR3 sequence (DNA): TGTGCCAGCTCACAGGGGGCCCCTGTCGAGCAGTACTTC. This codes for CASSQGAPVEQYF.

This rearrangement joins TRBV5-6 to TRBJ2-1; D remains unclear. The V gene lost 0 bases and the J gene lost 2 bases, with 15 bases spanning the gap. CDR1 is SGHDT, CDR2 YYEEEE, per germline. CDR3 length equals 17 residues. The CDR3, as DNA: TGTGCCAGCAGCTTGGGGATTGGACGGCAGACCTACAATGAGCAGTTCTTC. Residues: CASSLGIGRQTYNEQFF.

This clone occurred once. The chain links TRBV27 to TRBJ1-6; the D is unclear. The V end lost 5 bases, the J end lost 11 bases, and 13 bases lay between the germline ends. Per the germline V gene, CDR1 is MNHEY and CDR2 is SMNVEV (reference sequence). The CDR3 length is 13 residues. The CDR3 reads CASSLNSNTPLHF. The CDR3 DNA reads TGTGCCAGCAGTCTAAACTCGAATACACCCCTCCACTTT.

The V gene is TRBV27, the J gene TRBJ2-5, with D perhaps matching TRBD1 (5 bases). This CDR3 is built from 16 residues. Trimming pared 8 bases from V and 4 bases from J, leaving 23 bases between. The germline V gene encodes CDR1 MNHEY and CDR2 SMNVEV (reference sequence). The CDR3 loop reads CASALWFLGRGETQYF. CDR3 bases: TGTGCCAGCGCCCTTTGGTTCTTGGGAAGGGGAGAGACCCAGTACTTC.

Only one count was recorded for this clone. The rearrangement links TRBV28 to TRBJ1-5; no clear D gene. CDR3 length equals 16 residues. The germline gives CDR1 MDHEN, CDR2 SYDVKM. The germline V and J ends were trimmed by 6 bases and 0 bases, with 15 bases remaining between them. The CDR3 loop is CASRLGRQNSNQPQHF. DNA of the CDR3: TGTGCCAGCAGGTTGGGCAGGCAAAATAGCAATCAGCCCCAGCATTTT.

The chain has TRBV28 and TRBJ2-7; TRBD2 matches 11 bases. J gave up 4 bases and V 10 bases, and 6 bases lay outside the gene matches. CDR1 MDHEN and CDR2 SYDVKM come from the germline V gene. The CDR3 length is 13 residues. As DNA, the CDR3 is TGTGCCACCGGGGGACTAGCGGTTTACGAGCAGTACTTC. This sequence encodes CATGGLAVYEQYF.

This chain joins TRBV19 and TRBJ1-5; 7 bases map to TRBD1. The CDR3 totals 14 residues. CDR1 and CDR2 (germline): LNHDA, SQIVND (reference sequence). With V trimmed by 4 bases and J by 7 bases, 7 bases remained unmatched. CDR3 region: CASSTSGQPQPQHF. The CDR3 DNA reads TGTGCCAGTAGTACCTCGGGACAGCCCCAGCCCCAGCATTTT.

This sequence joins TRBV30 and TRBJ2-1, with 8 bases that match TRBD2. The CDR3 is 15 amino acids. Germline CDR1 GTSNPN, CDR2 SVGIG (reference sequence). The V and J ends lost 2 bases and 4 bases, in that order; junction bases with no gene match: 7. In nucleotides, the CDR3 is TGTGCCTGGAGTCGGATAGCGGGACCATACAATGAGCAGTTCTTC. This codes for CAWSRIAGPYNEQFF.

This chain uses TRBV7-3 with TRBJ2-3, with D hard to call. V lost 4 bases to trimming and J lost 6 bases, with 14 bases between them. Germline V CDR1 and CDR2: SGHTA, FQGTGA. This CDR3 has 14 residues. CDR3 amino acids: CASSSRRGSDTQYF. The DNA for the CDR3 is TGTGCCAGCAGCTCACGACGCGGTTCCGATACGCAGTATTTT.

The rearrangement links TRBV5-1 to TRBJ2-7; 13 positions agree with TRBD2. Trimming removed 6 bases from V and 3 bases from J; junction bases left unmatched: 6. The CDR3 spans 15 residues. Per germline, CDR1 SGHRS and CDR2 YFSETQ. CDR3 sequence: CASTLAGGGIYEQYF. For the CDR3, the DNA is TGCGCCAGCACACTAGCGGGAGGGGGGATCTACGAGCAGTACTTC.

The chain combines TRBV6-5 with TRBJ2-3, with D perhaps TRBD1 (6 bases). The CDR3 loop spans 14 amino acids. Deletions cut 4 bases from V and 5 bases from J, with 13 bases between. CDR1 MNHEY and CDR2 SVGAGI come from the germline V gene. The CDR3 coding sequence is TGTGCCAGCAGTTTACAGGGTTGGTTAGATACGCAGTATTTT. As protein: CASSLQGWLDTQYF.

This sequence joins TRBV10-3 and TRBJ1-2; no reliable D call. V was shortened by 7 bases and J by 4 bases, with 7 bases between the two germline ends. The CDR3 has 11 residues. Germline values: CDR1 ENHRY, CDR2 SYGVKD. The CDR3 region has the DNA TGTGCCATCACTGGGAGCTATGGCTACACCTTC. Amino acid sequence: CAITGSYGYTF.

This chain connects TRBV5-5 to TRBJ2-7, with D possibly being TRBD2 (6 bases). The V end lost 5 bases, the J end lost 7 bases, and 19 bases lay between the germline ends. The CDR3 is 14 amino acids. The germline gives CDR1 SGHKS, CDR2 YYEKEE (reference sequence). The CDR3 spells CASSFGGVYAEQYF. As DNA, the CDR3 is TGTGCCAGCAGTTTCGGGGGAGTTTACGCAGAGCAGTACTTC. Full variable domain (rest looked up from reference TRBV5-5 and TRBJ2-7): DAGVTQSPTHLIKTRGQQVTLRCSPISGHKSVSWYQQVLGQGPQFIFQYYEKEERGRGNFPDRFSARQFPNYSSELNVNALLLGDSALYLCASSFGGVYAEQYFGPGTRLTVT.

Comments on this clone: Other DNA sequences in the same sample also yield this CDR3. This sequence joins TRBV5-1 and TRBJ1-2; a weak D match, TRBD1 (5 bases). The CDR3 totals 13 residues. Deletions cut 2 bases from V and 3 bases from J, with 8 bases between. Germline lookup yields CDR1 SGHRS and CDR2 YFSETQ. In DNA form, the CDR3 reads TGCGCCAGCAGCTTTGAAGGGGACTATGGCTACACCTTC. Its translation is CASSFEGDYGYTF.

The genes are TRBV9 and TRBJ2-2, with 7 bases lining up with TRBD2. V shed 5 bases, J shed 2 bases, and the junction held 3 bases outside the gene matches. Germline CDR1 is SGDLS and CDR2 is YYNGEE. This CDR3 is built from 14 residues. The CDR3 sequence is CASRGAGNTGELFF. The DNA of the CDR3 is TGTGCCAGCAGAGGAGCGGGAAACACCGGGGAGCTGTTTTTT. Full variable domain (outside the CDR3, taken from reference TRBV9 and TRBJ2-2): DSGVTQTPKHLITATGQRVTLRCSPRSGDLSVYWYQQSLDQGLQFLIQYYNGEERAKGNILERFSAQQFPDLHSELNLSSLELGDSALYFCASRGAGNTGELFFGEGSRLTVL.

The V call is TRBV29-1, the J call TRBJ2-3, with 11 bases aligning to TRBD2. From germline, CDR1 is SQVTM and CDR2 ANQGSEA. The CDR3 runs to 14 residues. J gave up 1 base and V 4 bases, and 1 base lay outside the gene matches. The CDR3 DNA follows: TGCAGCGTTGTGACTAGCGGGGGCACAGATACGCAGTATTTT. It specifies CSVVTSGGTDTQYF.

The chain joins TRBV15 to TRBJ2-1, with 7 nucleotides matching TRBD2. Trimming at V came to 7 bases and at J to 4 bases, leaving 10 bases not matched to a gene. The germline CDR1 and CDR2 sequences are LNHNV and YYDKDF (reference sequence). This CDR3 comprises 15 residues. CDR3 DNA: TGTGCCACCATCCACCATCAGCGGGGTTACAATGAGCAGTTCTTC. Translated: CATIHHQRGYNEQFF.

The table lists this clone with a count of one. V gene TRBV12-5 combines with J gene TRBJ2-5; TRBD1 aligns across 9 bases. The V gene end was trimmed by 6 bases and the J gene end by 5 bases; junction bases not matched to a gene: 4. Germline loops: CDR1 LGHNT, CDR2 FRNRAP. The CDR3 is 13 amino acids. The CDR3 spells CASGPTGGETQYF. The CDR3 region has the DNA TGTGCTAGTGGCCCGACAGGGGGGGAGACCCAGTACTTC.

This chain uses TRBV9 with TRBJ2-7; 8 nucleotides match TRBD1. CDR1 is SGDLS and CDR2 is YYNGEE in the germline V gene. With 0 bases clipped from V and 7 bases from J, the junction kept 6 bases outside the gene matches. The CDR3 spans 14 residues. The chain's CDR3 is CASSVGQGQGEQYF. In DNA, the CDR3 is TGTGCCAGCAGCGTAGGACAGGGGCAGGGGGAGCAGTACTTC.

V usage is TRBV5-1 and J usage is TRBJ2-5, with TRBD1 as a possible D gene (6 bases). The V gene's germline CDR1 is SGHRS and CDR2 YFSETQ. The CDR3 consists of 14 residues. The V and J ends lost 1 base and 2 bases respectively, with 9 bases between them. Here the CDR3 reads CASSLIRGQETQYF. In DNA, the CDR3 is TGCGCCAGCAGCTTGATTAGGGGGCAAGAGACCCAGTACTTC.

The chain couples TRBV9 to TRBJ2-1; maybe TRBD2 (5 bases). Trimming removed 0 bases from V and 5 bases from J, with 9 bases in between. The germline CDR1 and CDR2 sequences are SGDLS and YYNGEE. The CDR3 runs to 14 residues. The CDR3 spells CASSVVVRDNEQFF. The CDR3 DNA is TGTGCCAGCAGCGTAGTGGTGCGGGACAATGAGCAGTTCTTC.

The genes are TRBV11-2 and TRBJ2-2, with 8 bases lining up with TRBD1. The V and J ends lost 5 bases and 4 bases, in that order; junction bases with no gene match: 3. CDR3 length equals 14 residues. Germline CDR1 and CDR2: SGHAT and FQNNGV. The CDR3 is CASSPRGRTGELFF. The CDR3 region has the DNA TGTGCCAGCAGCCCCAGGGGGCGCACCGGGGAGCTGTTTTTT.